Below are 12 T cell receptor beta chains sequenced from a single sample in a study of control samples from healthy donors and cancer patients. Only in-frame clones appear in the TCRdb table, and some are missing; sequencing was by immunoSEQ multiplex PCR. This sample has about 19,000 clones, with about 85% found just once. The specimen was PBMCs. The receptors come from a woman in her 70s with lung cancer.

The rearrangement joins TRBV29-1 to TRBJ1-1; D not resolved. The germline gives CDR1 SQVTM, CDR2 ANQGSEA. V gave up 7 bases and J gave up 0 bases, with 12 bases separating them. The CDR3 contains 13 residues. The CDR3 reads CSGDGQLNTEAFF. The CDR3 bases are TGCAGCGGTGACGGGCAGTTGAACACTGAAGCTTTCTTT. The complete variable domain, with remaining parts taken from reference TRBV29-1 and TRBJ1-1, reads SAVISQKPSRDICQRGTSLTIQCQVDSQVTMMFWYRQQPGQSLTLIATANQGSEATYESGFVIDKFPISRPNLTFSTLTVSNMSPEDSSIYLCSGDGQLNTEAFFGQGTRLTVV.

This clone turned up a few times. The chain is built from TRBV2 and TRBJ2-2; TRBD1 might be the D (6 bases). Between the trimmed V and J ends, which lost 8 bases and 0 bases, there was a span of 13 bases. The CDR3 runs 15 residues. Germline loops: CDR1 SNHLY, CDR2 FYNNEI. The CDR3 DNA sequence: TGTGCCAGCCGGACAGACCTTACGAACACCGGGGAGCTGTTTTTT. This sequence encodes CASRTDLTNTGELFF.

The DNA for the CDR3 is TGTGCCAGCAGCCAAGCCACAGTCTCTCATGAAGCTTTCTTT. Amino acid sequence: CASSQATVSHEAFF. The chain couples TRBV14 to TRBJ1-1; D gene ambiguous. Germline V lookup: CDR1 SGHDN, CDR2 FVKESK. CDR3 length: 14 amino acids. Trimming removed 1 base from V and 7 bases from J, with 13 bases in between.

The V gene is TRBV2, the J gene TRBJ2-1; 8 bases agree with TRBD2. The V segment lost 6 bases and the J segment 7 bases; nucleotides outside the gene matches: 11. Germline lookup yields CDR1 SNHLY and CDR2 FYNNEI. This CDR3 has 15 residues. The CDR3 is CASRLRSGSGNEQFF. CDR3 coding DNA: TGTGCCAGCAGGCTCAGGAGCGGGAGTGGGAATGAGCAGTTCTTC.

This clone was detected a few times. This rearrangement joins TRBV27 to TRBJ2-1, with TRBD2 identical over 11 bases. With 5 bases clipped from V and 4 bases from J, the junction kept 7 bases outside the gene matches. Looked up from germline, CDR1 is MNHEY and CDR2 is SMNVEV (reference sequence). The CDR3 totals 16 residues. CDR3 sequence reads: CASSPLAGVTYNEQFF. CDR3 sequence (DNA): TGTGCCAGCAGTCCACTAGCGGGAGTCACTTACAATGAGCAGTTCTTC.

Only one count was recorded for this clone. V is TRBV19 and J is TRBJ2-7; a possible D gene is TRBD1 (5 bases). There are 13 residues in the CDR3. Per the germline V gene, CDR1 is LNHDA and CDR2 is SQIVND (reference sequence). V lost 1 base and J 6 bases, leaving 10 bases between the germline ends. The CDR3 reads CASSIARVSEQYF. The CDR3 DNA is TGTGCCAGTAGTATAGCCAGGGTGAGCGAGCAGTACTTC.

The chain joins TRBV4-3 to TRBJ1-5; TRBD1 aligns across 7 bases. V lost 0 bases and J lost 0; bases outside the gene matches: 5. The V gene's germline CDR1 is LGHNA and CDR2 YSLEER. The CDR3 runs 17 residues. The CDR3 DNA is TGCGCCAGCAGCCAAGATTGGGGACAGAATAGCAATCAGCCCCAGCATTTT. Its translation is CASSQDWGQNSNQPQHF.

This clone was recorded once. The chain couples TRBV7-8 to TRBJ1-2; TRBD1 is a possible D gene (6 bases). Germline V gives CDR1 SGHVS, CDR2 FQNEAQ. The CDR3 has 14 amino acids. The germline V and J ends were trimmed by 4 bases and 6 bases, with 15 bases remaining between them. The CDR3 nucleotides are TGTGCCAGCAGCTCCCTTACAGGGATGAATGGCTACACCTTC. Protein product: CASSSLTGMNGYTF.

The V call is TRBV7-2, the J call TRBJ2-2; D may correspond to TRBD1 or TRBD2 (5 bases each). Germline CDR1 reads SGHTA; CDR2 reads FQGNSA. The V and J ends lost 5 bases and 3 bases respectively, with 13 bases between them. The CDR3 is 15 amino acids. Here the CDR3 DNA reads TGTGCCAGCAGCCTAGAGGTGGGGGACACCGGGGAGCTGTTTTTT. This encodes CASSLEVGDTGELFF.

The chain combines TRBV4-1 with TRBJ2-5, with TRBD1 matching 9 bases. V lost 2 bases to trimming and J lost 2 bases; unmatched junction nucleotides: 15. Germline V gene lookup returns CDR1 MGHRA and CDR2 YSYEKL. The CDR3 runs to 19 residues. The CDR3 loop is CASSQRTGESRPSQETQYF. Written as DNA, the CDR3 is TGCGCCAGCAGCCAAAGGACAGGGGAATCTCGGCCAAGTCAAGAGACCCAGTACTTC.

The chain has TRBV7-2 and TRBJ2-7; 13 positions agree with TRBD2. V lost 1 base to trimming and J lost 7 bases; unmatched junction nucleotides: 10. This CDR3 contains 17 residues. Per the germline V gene, CDR1 is SGHTA and CDR2 is FQGNSA. CDR3 sequence reads: CASSLGLTSGRAGEQYF. In nucleotides, the CDR3 is TGTGCCAGCAGCTTAGGCCTCACTAGCGGGAGGGCCGGAGAGCAGTACTTC.

This chain connects TRBV5-1 to TRBJ2-1, with 11 bases aligning to TRBD2. The CDR3 is made up of 15 amino acids. V was clipped by 4 bases and J by 10 bases; unmatched bases: 10. The V gene's germline CDR1 is SGHRS and CDR2 YFSETQ. CDR3 protein: CASSGTSGPFEEQFF. CDR3 nucleotides: TGCGCCAGCAGCGGGACTAGCGGCCCATTCGAGGAGCAGTTCTTC. The variable domain in full, completed from reference TRBV5-1 and TRBJ2-1, reads KAGVTQTPRYLIKTRGQQVTLSCSPISGHRSVSWYQQTPGQGLQFLFEYFSETQRNKGNFPGRFSGRQFSNSRSEMNVSTLELGDSALYLCASSGTSGPFEEQFFGPGTRLTVL.